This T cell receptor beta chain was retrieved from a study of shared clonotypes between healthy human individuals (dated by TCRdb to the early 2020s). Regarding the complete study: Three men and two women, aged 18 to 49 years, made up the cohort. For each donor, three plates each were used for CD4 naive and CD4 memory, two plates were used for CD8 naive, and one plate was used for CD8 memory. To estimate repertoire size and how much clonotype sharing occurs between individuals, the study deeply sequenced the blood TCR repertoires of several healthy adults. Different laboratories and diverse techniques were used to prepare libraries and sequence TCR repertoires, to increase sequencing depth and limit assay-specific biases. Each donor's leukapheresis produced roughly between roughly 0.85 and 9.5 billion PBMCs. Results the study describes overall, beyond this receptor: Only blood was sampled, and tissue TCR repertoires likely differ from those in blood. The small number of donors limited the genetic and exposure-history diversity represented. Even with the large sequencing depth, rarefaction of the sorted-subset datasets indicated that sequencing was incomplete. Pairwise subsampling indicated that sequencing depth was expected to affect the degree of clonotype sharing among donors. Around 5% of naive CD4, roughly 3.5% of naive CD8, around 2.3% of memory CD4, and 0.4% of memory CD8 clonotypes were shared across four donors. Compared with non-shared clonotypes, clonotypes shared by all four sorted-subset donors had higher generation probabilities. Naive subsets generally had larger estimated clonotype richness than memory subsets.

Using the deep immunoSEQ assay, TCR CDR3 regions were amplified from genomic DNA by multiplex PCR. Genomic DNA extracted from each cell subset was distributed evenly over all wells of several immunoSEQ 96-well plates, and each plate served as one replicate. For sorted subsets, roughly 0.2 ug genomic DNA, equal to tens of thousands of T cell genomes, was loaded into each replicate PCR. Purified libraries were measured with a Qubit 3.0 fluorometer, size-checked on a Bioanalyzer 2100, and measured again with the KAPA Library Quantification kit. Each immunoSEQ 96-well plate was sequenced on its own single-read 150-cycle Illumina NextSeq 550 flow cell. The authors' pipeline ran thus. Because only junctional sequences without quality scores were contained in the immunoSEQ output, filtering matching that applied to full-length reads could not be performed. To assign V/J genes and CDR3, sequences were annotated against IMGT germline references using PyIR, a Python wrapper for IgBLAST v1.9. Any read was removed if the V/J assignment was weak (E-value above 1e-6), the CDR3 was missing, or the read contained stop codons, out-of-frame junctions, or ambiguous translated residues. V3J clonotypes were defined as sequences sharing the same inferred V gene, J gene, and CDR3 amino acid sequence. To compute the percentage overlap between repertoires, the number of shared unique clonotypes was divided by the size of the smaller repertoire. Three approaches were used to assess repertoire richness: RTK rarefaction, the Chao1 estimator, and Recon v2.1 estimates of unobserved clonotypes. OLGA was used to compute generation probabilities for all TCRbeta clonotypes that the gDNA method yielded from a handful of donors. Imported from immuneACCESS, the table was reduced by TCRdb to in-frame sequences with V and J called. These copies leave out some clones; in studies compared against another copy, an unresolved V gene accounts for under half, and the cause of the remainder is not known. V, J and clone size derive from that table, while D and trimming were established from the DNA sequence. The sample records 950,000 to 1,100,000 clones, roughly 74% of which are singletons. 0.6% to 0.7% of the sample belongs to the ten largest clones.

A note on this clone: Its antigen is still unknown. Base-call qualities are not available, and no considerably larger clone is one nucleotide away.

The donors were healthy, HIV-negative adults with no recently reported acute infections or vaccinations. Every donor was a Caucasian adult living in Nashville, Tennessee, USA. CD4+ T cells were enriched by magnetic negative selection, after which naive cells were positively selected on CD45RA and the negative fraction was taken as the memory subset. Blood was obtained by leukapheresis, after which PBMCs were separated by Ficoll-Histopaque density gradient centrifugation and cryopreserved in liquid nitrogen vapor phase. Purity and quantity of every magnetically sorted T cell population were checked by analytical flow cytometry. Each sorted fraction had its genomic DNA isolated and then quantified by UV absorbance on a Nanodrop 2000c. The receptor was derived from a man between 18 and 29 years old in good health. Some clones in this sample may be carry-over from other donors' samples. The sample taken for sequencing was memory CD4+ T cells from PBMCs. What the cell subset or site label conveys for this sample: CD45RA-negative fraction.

This receptor carries the CDR3 CASSYSRTGRTEAFF. In nucleotide form, the sequence is TGTGCCAGCAGTTACTCGAGGACAGGGAGGACTGAAGCTTTCTTT. The sequence joins TRBV6-5 to TRBJ1-1; the junction holds 8 bases that match TRBD1. CDR1 and CDR2, looked up from the germline V gene, are MNHEY and SVGAGI. The V end gives up 0 bases and the J end 5 bases, leaving 5 bases in the junction not matched to a gene. There are 15 amino acids in the CDR3, from cysteine to phenylalanine inclusive. The entry retains the CDR3 DNA only, 45 bases that are in frame from base 1.